This TCR beta chain was identified during a study of T cells in Graves' hyperthyroidism and ophthalmopathy. Amplification targeted TCR beta CDR3 regions from RNA transcripts. The HTBI primer set was used in a first-round RT-PCR of the TCR CDR3. TCRdb re-called the multiplex PCR reads with MiXCR, one entry per CDR3 protein. The table has roughly 400,000 distinct CDR3 sequences, 15% to 18% seen once. Pregnant or lactating patients were excluded, as were those with uncontrolled infection or other autoimmune disease. Diagnoses were made from clinical symptoms, serum measures (thyroxine and TRAb), thyroid ultrasound and orbital computed tomography. This clonotype was counted only a few times. CDR1 is MGHRA and CDR2 is YSYEKL in the germline V gene. V lost 0 bases and J 7 bases, leaving 16 bases between the germline ends. CDR3 length: 17 residues.

Sequenced: blood. The source of this sequence is a woman between 18 and 29 years old with Graves' hyperthyroidism that later progressed to Graves' ophthalmopathy. The chain joins TRBV4-1 to TRBJ1-6; possible D gene TRBD1, 6 bases. The DNA of the CDR3 is TGCGCCAGCAGCCAAGATTACGGGGGCAGGGTAAATTCACCCCTCCACTTT. Translating it yields CASSQDYGGRVNSPLHF.